This T cell receptor (beta chain) is from a study of tumor-infiltrating lymphocytes in primary liver carcinoma (TCRdb year 2017). For the wider study: Four to six patients with histopathologically diagnosed primary liver carcinoma underwent surgical resection in China between 2015 and early 2016. Repertoires from technical replicates were highly reproducible, with mean shared-clone rates about 0.88 and correlation coefficients above 0.95. Samples yielded roughly 3.65 to 7.5 million productive TCRbeta reads; read depth did not differ significantly between tissue types. Across five regions of each liver tumor, along with adjacent normal tissue and blood, the study brought together TCRbeta repertoire sequencing, expression microarrays and whole-exome sequencing. Of the five patients, three men and two women aged 30 to 69 years, four had hepatocellular carcinoma and one had combined HCC and intrahepatic cholangiocarcinoma. Tumors of the five patients were stage T1-T3 N0M0 with maximum diameters of about 4.2 to 10 cm. A total of around 35 specimens from 5 patients, comprising about 25 tumor regions, 5 adjacent noncancerous liver tissues and 5 peripheral blood samples, were covered by TCRbeta repertoire sequencing.

As concerns this clonotype: Its antigen target is currently unknown. No base quality information exists; no much larger clone differs at one position.

Blood RNA was extracted from unsorted whole blood using TRIzol reagent, and germline DNA was obtained with the DNeasy Blood & Tissue kit. Chronic HBV infection was present in the patients, and the patients were treatment-naive at sampling. Before surgery, about 3.9 milliliters of peripheral blood were drawn into K2EDTA tubes. Starting from 450 to 500 ng total RNA, TCRbeta-specific cDNA was produced by reverse transcription with a constant-region primer and ProtoScript II reverse transcriptase. The TCRbeta libraries were prepared through three rounds of nested multiplex PCR following a slightly modified ARM-PCR procedure. Each of the first two PCR rounds ran for approximately 10 cycles and used multiplex TRBV1-TRBV30 forward primers together with a Cbeta reverse primer. Sample barcodes and Illumina adapters were added in a final 25-cycle PCR with Deep VentR polymerase. Before sequencing, amplicons between 200 and 500 bp were purified from gel using a QIAquick gel extraction kit. An Illumina HiSeq 2500 was used to sequence the TCRbeta amplicons, generating 250-bp paired-end reads. The authors' analysis ran thus. Reads were quality-trimmed with Trimmomatic v0.33, and paired reads were merged with FLASH v1.2.11 to recover full CDR3 sequences. V, D and J germline segments were assigned to the rearranged TCRbeta sequences using MiGEC v1.2.1b. Clonotype statistics, along with Shannon-Wiener diversity indices, were calculated using VDJtools v1.0.0. To reduce sampling bias, subsequent analyses other than the diversity analysis used only the 250 most abundant clonotypes in each sample. TCRdb reran the public reads through fastp at Q25 and MiXCR, keeping productive beta chains. Each entry is one CDR3 protein sequence, shown with its most common DNA and genes. The V and J calls were determined by TCRdb, not by the authors. The sample table lists 250,000 to 350,000 distinct CDR3 sequences, around 50% of them with a count of one. The top ten clonotypes cover approximately 15% of the sample.

CDR1 and CDR2 are drawn from the germline V gene: MDHEN, SYDVKM. There are 15 amino acids in the CDR3, from cysteine to phenylalanine inclusive. The read is trimmed to its CDR3 DNA, 45 bases read in frame from base 1. Trimming at the junction amounts to 6 bases on V and 4 bases on J, and the germline ends lie 13 bases apart. What the research found in general, with its limitations: Bulk unsorted samples precluded comparing CD4+ and CD8+ T cell repertoires. Repertoire overlap was found to be higher between tumor regions (mean approximately 35%) than between tumor-adjacent (around 17%) or tumor-blood (around 14%) pairs, consistent with antigen-driven expansion. The study included only five patients, and the authors note findings should be validated in a larger study. Only the TCR beta chain was sequenced, so true repertoire diversity is likely underestimated because unpaired alpha chains were not captured. The top 250 clones accounted for a significantly greater share of the repertoire in tumors than in blood (p = 0.039).

The chain is encoded by TRBV28 joined to TRBJ2-6; tentative D gene TRBD2, with 5 bases matching. The receptor comes from a woman in her twenties or thirties with primary liver carcinoma and hepatitis B virus infection. Sequencing was performed on peripheral blood. The CDR3 here reads CASRQTRTGANVLTF. The DNA is TGTGCCAGCAGACAAACTAGGACCGGGGCCAACGTCCTGACTTTC. Outside the CDR3, residues come from the reference TRBV28 and TRBJ2-6 proteins, so the full variable domain is: DVKVTQSSRYLVKRTGEKVFLECVQDMDHENMFWYRQDPGLGLRLIYFSYDVKMKEKGDIPEGYSVSREKKERFSLILESASTNQTSMYLCASRQTRTGANVLTFGAGSRLTVL.